The T cell receptor (beta chain) under discussion was sequenced for a study of T cells in Graves' hyperthyroidism and ophthalmopathy. TCR beta CDR3 region amplification was performed from RNA transcripts. Primed by the HTBI set, a first-round RT-PCR was run on the TCR CDR3. TCRdb re-called the multiplex PCR reads with MiXCR, one entry per CDR3 protein. The sample lists roughly 840,000 distinct CDR3 sequences; more than 30% were seen once. Germline V CDR1 and CDR2: SGDLS, YYNGEE. The CDR3 covers 15 residues. The V end lost 4 bases, the J end lost 4 bases, and 17 bases lay between the germline ends. This clonotype was recorded a few times.

Specimen: blood. The origin of this receptor is a man aged 18 to 35 with Graves' hyperthyroidism. The chain carries TRBV9 and TRBJ1-1, with TRBD1 as a possible D gene (5 bases). CDR3 in DNA: TGTGCCAGCAGCAAACGGGGGGGTGTAGGCACTGAAGCTTTCTTT. Protein product: CASSKRGGVGTEAFF.